Each of the 21 T cell receptor beta chains below was sequenced from the same sample in a study of control samples from healthy donors and cancer patients. Profiled with immunoSEQ multiplex PCR; TCRdb holds only in-frame clones, not every one. The data contain about 150,000 clones, approximately 93% of them singletons. Sequenced input: blood. These receptor sequences come from a man aged 18 to 30 in good health.

This clone has just one count. The chain uses TRBV6-6 and TRBJ1-5, with D hard to call. V was clipped by 7 bases and J by 11 bases, with 18 bases between them. Germline CDR1 MNHNY, CDR2 SVGAGI (reference sequence). The CDR3 covers 13 residues. In DNA form, the CDR3 reads TGTGCCAGCACGATGGGAGGGAGCGTGGCCCAGCATTTT. Amino acids: CASTMGGSVAQHF.

This chain uses TRBV6-5 with TRBJ2-1; TRBD1 is a possible D gene (5 bases). Trimming took off 7 bases at V and 6 bases at J, with 16 bases between the two ends. Germline CDR1 and CDR2: MNHEY and SVGAGI. This CDR3 spans 14 amino acids. CDR3 sequence (DNA): TGTGCCAGCAATCCATCTGGGGCCACCAATGAGCAGTTCTTC. It translates to CASNPSGATNEQFF.

The chain is built from TRBV3-1 (or the pseudogene TRBV3-2) and TRBJ2-5, with 8 bases that match TRBD1. This CDR3 comprises 15 residues. The junction had 6 bases not matched to a gene; V was cut back by 4 bases and J by 2 bases. Germline loops: CDR1 LGHDT, CDR2 YNNKEL (reference sequence). The CDR3 reads CASSPTRGRQETQYF. The CDR3 coding sequence is TGTGCCAGCAGCCCAACCAGGGGGCGACAAGAGACCCAGTACTTC.

The rearrangement joins TRBV9 to TRBJ1-4; D is unresolved. The CDR3 is 14 amino acids. Germline CDR1 and CDR2: SGDLS and YYNGEE. Trimming removed 4 bases from V and 1 base from J, with 8 bases in between. Here the CDR3 DNA reads TGTGCCAGCAGCTCCTCGGGAACTAATGAAAAACTGTTTTTT. Amino acid sequence: CASSSSGTNEKLFF.

The genes are TRBV7-8 and TRBJ1-4; tentative D call: TRBD1 (5 bases). This CDR3 has 14 residues. The germline CDR1 and CDR2 sequences are SGHVS and FQNEAQ. V was pared by 3 bases and J by 4 bases, with 9 bases between. CDR3 DNA: TGTGCCAGCAGCTTGGGACGGATTAATGAAAAACTGTTTTTT. Translation gives CASSLGRINEKLFF.

The chain joins TRBV4-3 to TRBJ2-1, with 13 positions matching TRBD2. Germline CDR1 LGHNA, CDR2 YSLEER. The CDR3 runs to 17 residues. V lost 3 bases, J lost 4 bases, and 6 bases stayed unmatched. CDR3 residues: CASSHTLAGGLYNEQFF. Here the CDR3 DNA reads TGCGCCAGCAGCCATACACTAGCGGGAGGGCTATACAATGAGCAGTTCTTC.

The table lists this clone with a count of one. This chain uses TRBV5-4 with TRBJ2-3; tentatively, D is TRBD1 (6 bases). Germline V gene lookup returns CDR1 SGHNT and CDR2 YYREEE (reference sequence). V gave up 2 bases and J gave up 5 bases, with 18 bases separating them. This CDR3 is built from 16 residues. The CDR3 protein is CASSFSAYRAVDTQYF. CDR3 nucleotide sequence: TGTGCCAGCAGCTTCTCCGCTTACAGGGCTGTAGATACGCAGTATTTT.

The chain is built from TRBV24-1 and TRBJ1-5; weak D call: TRBD1 (5 bases). Germline CDR1 is KGHDR and CDR2 is SFDVKD. The CDR3 consists of 13 residues. The V gene lost 4 bases and the J gene lost 9 bases, with 12 bases spanning the gap. CDR3 loop: CATSEWGDRPQHF. The CDR3 DNA is TGTGCCACCAGTGAGTGGGGTGACAGGCCCCAGCATTTT.

The table lists this clone with a few counts. This chain's CDR3 is CASSLVQGAYTEAFF. CDR3 in DNA: TGTGCCAGCAGCTTAGTACAGGGGGCATACACTGAAGCTTTCTTT. The chain links TRBV13 to TRBJ1-1; 9 positions match TRBD1. Germline V gene sequence: CDR1 PRHDT, CDR2 FYEKMQ (reference sequence). V gave up 1 base and J gave up 3 bases; unmatched junction bases: 3. This CDR3 is 15 amino acids long.

The V and J genes are TRBV10-2 and TRBJ2-3, with unresolved D. V was clipped by 8 bases and J by 4 bases, with 7 bases between them. CDR3 length: 11 amino acids. CDR1 and CDR2 (germline): WSHSY, SAAADI. The CDR3 here is CASWPPDTQYF. CDR3 sequence (DNA): TGCGCCAGCTGGCCTCCAGATACGCAGTATTTT.

The chain links TRBV19 to TRBJ1-5; D might be TRBD1 (5 bases). Looked up from germline, CDR1 is LNHDA and CDR2 is SQIVND (reference sequence). With 0 bases removed from V and 5 bases from J, the gap between germline ends came to 11 bases. This CDR3 region has 15 residues. For the CDR3, the DNA is TGTGCCAGTAGTATAGATCGTACGGGGGATCAGCCCCAGCATTTT. This codes for CASSIDRTGDQPQHF. Supplemented by reference TRBV19 and TRBJ1-5, the full variable domain reads DGGITQSPKYLFRKEGQNVTLSCEQNLNHDAMYWYRQDPGQGLRLIYYSQIVNDFQKGDIAEGYSVSREKKESFPLTVTSAQKNPTAFYLCASSIDRTGDQPQHFGDGTRLSIL.

To note about this clone: The sample has other DNA sequences that encode this CDR3 too. The gene calls are TRBV6-1 and TRBJ1-5; D call uncertain. Germline assignment: CDR1 MNHNS and CDR2 SASEGT. CDR3 length: 14 residues. V was cut by 3 bases and J by 3 bases, with 9 bases left in between. CDR3 in amino acids: CASSDSSFNQPQHF. CDR3 nucleotide sequence: TGTGCCAGCAGTGATTCAAGCTTCAATCAGCCCCAGCATTTT.

The J gene is TRBJ2-5, the V gene TRBV27; D not certain. Germline V gene data show CDR1 as MNHEY and CDR2 as SMNVEV (reference sequence). Trimming left V 1 base short and J 6 bases short, with 30 bases between. This CDR3 is 20 amino acids long. The CDR3 coding sequence is TGTGCCAGCAGTTTATGGTTTCCCATAAAGGGCACATCGTTTCGGAAGACCCAGTACTTC. This gives the protein CASSLWFPIKGTSFRKTQYF.

The genes are TRBV5-1 and TRBJ1-6; D is possibly TRBD1 (5 bases). CDR3 length: 16 residues. V lost 4 bases, J lost 6 bases, and 17 bases lay in between. Germline V lookup: CDR1 SGHRS, CDR2 YFSETQ. The chain's CDR3 is CASSGGTTSGNSPLHF. In DNA, the CDR3 is TGCGCCAGCAGCGGGGGAACGACATCGGGTAATTCACCCCTCCACTTT.

This clone was observed a single time. The V call is TRBV28, the J call TRBJ1-2; unclear D gene. V was trimmed by 2 bases and J by 9 bases, leaving 7 bases between them. The CDR3 covers 11 residues. Germline V CDR1 and CDR2: MDHEN, SYDVKM. CDR3 sequence reads: CASSLLRSYTF. DNA for the CDR3: TGTGCCAGCAGTTTACTTCGTAGCTACACCTTC.

The V and J genes are TRBV19 and TRBJ2-7; 9 positions match TRBD2. The CDR3 totals 15 residues. Germline lookup yields CDR1 LNHDA and CDR2 SQIVND (reference sequence). The V segment lost 5 bases and the J segment 5 bases; nucleotides outside the gene matches: 10. Written as DNA, the CDR3 is TGTGCCAGTAGTTGGCGGGAGGGCCTTATTGACGAGCAGTACTTC. Protein sequence: CASSWREGLIDEQYF.

The chain couples TRBV7-2 to TRBJ1-6; no clear D gene. Deletions cut 1 base from V and 7 bases from J, with 14 bases between. Germline-derived CDR1 and CDR2 are SGHTA and FQGNSA. This CDR3 spans 16 amino acids. CDR3 residues: CASSLVSSARNSPLHF. The CDR3 DNA is TGTGCCAGCAGCTTAGTTAGCTCGGCCCGGAATTCACCCCTCCACTTT.

The V call is TRBV6-1, the J call TRBJ1-1; TRBD1 agrees at 9 bases. With V trimmed by 3 bases and J by 2 bases, 4 bases remained unmatched. The CDR3 sequence is 15 residues long. The germline V gene has CDR1 MNHNS and CDR2 SASEGT. CDR3 region: CASSDLTGGNTEAFF. In DNA form, the CDR3 reads TGTGCCAGCAGTGATTTGACAGGGGGAAACACTGAAGCTTTCTTT.

The chain combines TRBV4-2 with TRBJ2-2, with D possibly TRBD1 on 6 matching bases. This CDR3 comprises 16 residues. Trimming stripped 3 bases from V and 0 bases from J, with 11 bases between. In germline, CDR1 is LGHNA, CDR2 YNFKEQ. CDR3 residues: CASSQVHRANTGELFF. The CDR3 DNA reads as TGTGCCAGCAGCCAGGTCCACAGGGCGAACACCGGGGAGCTGTTTTTT.

The table lists this clone with a count of one. The CDR3, as DNA: TGTGCCAGCAGCTCCAGTAGCAATCAGCCCCAGCATTTT. It encodes CASSSSSNQPQHF. The rearrangement uses TRBV7-9 and TRBJ1-5, with D unresolved. Germline V gene sequence: CDR1 SEHNR, CDR2 FQNEAQ (reference sequence). This CDR3 is 13 amino acids long. V was clipped by 4 bases and J by 0 bases, with 4 bases between them.

The rearrangement uses TRBV6-6 and TRBJ2-3; 11 positions agree with TRBD1. This CDR3 comprises 14 residues. Germline-derived CDR1 and CDR2 are MNHNY and SVGAGI (reference sequence). The V segment lost 6 bases and the J segment 5 bases; nucleotides outside the gene matches: 4. CDR3: CASSRDRGIDTQYF. The CDR3 DNA sequence: TGTGCCAGCAGCCGGGACAGGGGGATAGATACGCAGTATTTT.